This T cell receptor (beta chain) was obtained from a study of T cell repertoires in cytomegalovirus infection. For the study at large: The authors used CMV epitopes that were HLA-C-restricted (recently identified) and HLA-B-restricted (well studied). It can be stated that public TCR beta signatures indicated CMV infection as well as a matching HLA type. Findings and limits, study-wide: Across the ex vivo response, the dominant clonotypes were HLA-C-restricted CMV-specific TCR beta clonotypes.

Germline-derived CDR1 and CDR2 are LGHDT and YNNKEL (reference sequence). With 1 base removed from V and 4 bases from J, the gap between germline ends came to 9 bases. The CDR3 spans 14 residues. Notes on this clonotype: Its antigen is undetermined.

A single record per CDR3 protein comes from TCRdb applying MiXCR to the reads. The sample includes 150,000 or so distinct CDR3 sequences, about 31% of them seen just once. This sequence originates from a human donor in good health (CMV status not recorded). Some clones in this sample may be carry-over from other donors' samples. The sequencing here drew on CD8+ T cells from cultured PBMCs, taken from culture after CMV antigen stimulation. The chain is built from TRBV3-1 and TRBJ2-3; D unresolved. The CDR3 nucleotides read TGTGCCAGCAGCCAAGTCGGCGTGCCAGATACGCAGTATTTT. Translating gives CASSQVGVPDTQYF.